This T cell receptor beta chain was retrieved from a study of blood T cell repertoires in COVID-19. Background on the study: Acute and convalescent COVID-19 specimens originated in the United States, Italy and Spain. Sample material is recorded as cDNA or gDNA derived from T cells, B-cell-depleted T cells, or PBMCs.

In the original analysis: The assay estimated nucleated cells by amplifying reference gene primers. TCRdb keeps only in-frame clones here, not all; method: immunoSEQ multiplex PCR. V, J and clone size are taken as reported in that table, and D and trimming were inferred from the DNA itself. The table lists more than 200,000 clones, over 70% of them singletons. The CDR3 length is 15 residues. V was cut by 3 bases and J by 1 base, with 13 bases left in between. The V gene's germline CDR1 is SGHRS and CDR2 YFSETQ. This clonotype was obtained from a man aged 35 to 55 with acute or convalescent COVID-19. The chain has TRBV5-1 and TRBJ1-1; D is undetermined. The sample was peripheral blood. This CDR3 reads CASSSRGEGNTEAFF. The CDR3 nucleotides read TGCGCCAGCAGCTCTCGAGGTGAGGGGAACACTGAAGCTTTCTTT.